The present TCR beta chain was sequenced within a study of shared clonotypes between healthy human individuals. Study information: Three plates were used per donor for CD4 naive, three for CD4 memory, two for CD8 naive and one for CD8 memory. Study conclusions and caveats: In general, naive subsets displayed greater estimated richness than memory subsets did.

The protocol was immunoSEQ multiplex PCR, while the TCRdb copy is restricted to in-frame clones and leaves out a portion. The table lists roughly 2 million clones, nearly 97% of them singletons. Note on this clone: Its antigen is as yet unknown.

Looked up from germline, CDR1 is MGHDK and CDR2 is SYGVNS. The CDR3 length is 17 residues. V was trimmed by 3 bases and J by 0 bases, leaving 16 bases between them. The chain links TRBV25-1 to TRBJ2-3, with D possibly matching TRBD2 (6 bases). Input material: naive CD4+ T cells sorted from blood. Subset given: CD45RA+ positively selected. The clonotype was recovered from a man between 18 and 29 years old in good health. CDR3 loop: CASSDQIGTPSTDTQYF. The CDR3 DNA sequence: TGTGCCAGCAGTGACCAAATTGGGACTCCGAGCACAGATACGCAGTATTTT.